Each of the 14 T cell receptor beta chains below was sequenced from the same sample in a study of T-cell reconstitution after alpha-beta-depleted transplantation in children. Researchers prepared the TCRbeta library using unique molecular identifiers, the study reports. TCRdb recomputed calls from the PCR reads with MiXCR, one row per CDR3 protein. Counted here are about 500,000 distinct CDR3 sequences, 32% occurring once; the ten biggest clones make up more than 2%. The sample in question was PBMCs from the stem cell graft donor, obtained from the stem cell graft. These receptors all come from a human donor who donated a stem cell graft to a child with aplastic anemia.

CDR3 amino acids: CASSVRVANQPQHF. In nucleotides, the CDR3 is TGTGCCAGCAGCGTCAGGGTTGCAAATCAGCCCCAGCATTTT. The rearrangement joins TRBV5-5 to TRBJ1-5; the D gene is possibly TRBD1 (5 bases). Trimming removed 4 bases at V and 4 bases at J, with 12 bases between. Germline loops: CDR1 SGHKS, CDR2 YYEKEE (reference sequence). The length of the CDR3 is 14 residues.

This clonotype was seen at least ten times. The chain has TRBV6-2 or TRBV6-3 and TRBJ2-5, with 13 nucleotides matching TRBD2. In germline, CDR1 is MNHEY, CDR2 SVGEGT. This CDR3 has 19 amino acids. J lost 3 bases, V lost 0 bases, and 10 bases had no gene match. The CDR3 nucleotides read TGTGCCAGCAGTTACTCCCGGCGGACCGGACTAGCGGGGGAAGAGACCCAGTACTTC. Translation: CASSYSRRTGLAGEETQYF.

This sequence joins TRBV4-3 and TRBJ2-3, with TRBD2 matching over 10 bases. The germline CDR1 and CDR2 sequences are LGHNA and YSLEER. CDR3 length: 19 amino acids. Trimming at V came to 1 base and at J to 2 bases, leaving 12 bases not matched to a gene. CDR3 region: CASSQGVGLAAPSTDTQYF. The CDR3 DNA reads TGCGCCAGCAGCCAAGGGGTCGGACTAGCGGCACCTTCCACAGATACGCAGTATTTT.

The J gene is TRBJ2-3, the V gene TRBV7-6, with 8 nucleotides matching TRBD1. Germline V CDR1 and CDR2: SGHVS, FNYEAQ. V lost 8 bases, J lost 7 bases, and 8 bases stayed unmatched. CDR3 length: 13 amino acids. As DNA, the CDR3 is TGTGCCAGCCCCCAGGGGGCTCGATATACGCAGTATTTT. Encoded protein: CASPQGARYTQYF. The whole variable domain, remainder taken from reference TRBV7-6 and TRBJ2-3, is GAGVSQSPRYKVTKRGQDVALRCDPISGHVSLYWYRQALGQGPEFLTYFNYEAQQDKSGLPNDRFSAERPEGSISTLTIQRTEQRDSAMYRCASPQGARYTQYFGPGTRLTVL.

This clonotype has just a few counts. The chain links TRBV27 to TRBJ1-2, with D maybe TRBD1 (5 bases). V lost 0 bases and J 7 bases, leaving 12 bases between the germline ends. From germline, CDR1 is MNHEY and CDR2 SMNVEV (reference sequence). The CDR3 length is 14 residues. The CDR3 spells CASSLSGEFAGYTF. In DNA form, the CDR3 reads TGTGCCAGCAGTTTATCGGGGGAATTCGCTGGCTACACCTTC.

The V and J genes are TRBV5-1 and TRBJ1-2; 8 positions agree with TRBD1. Germline V CDR1 and CDR2: SGHRS, YFSETQ. The V and J ends lost 8 bases and 6 bases, in that order; junction bases with no gene match: 9. The CDR3 has 13 residues. CDR3 loop: CASQGQGGNGYTF. In nucleotides, the CDR3 is TGCGCCAGTCAAGGACAGGGAGGTAATGGCTACACCTTC.

The V call is TRBV7-7, the J call TRBJ2-1; possibly TRBD2 for D (5 bases). The germline V and J ends were trimmed by 1 base and 9 bases, with 13 bases remaining between them. This CDR3 region has 14 residues. CDR1 is SSHAT and CDR2 is FNYEAQ in the germline V gene (reference sequence). The CDR3 nucleotides are TGTGCCAGCAGCTTAGAGACCCGAGGGAGTGAGCAGTTCTTC. Translated: CASSLETRGSEQFF.

V gene TRBV7-2 combines with J gene TRBJ2-5, with 10 nucleotides matching TRBD2. V lost 1 base to trimming and J lost 5 bases; unmatched junction nucleotides: 10. Germline lookup yields CDR1 SGHTA and CDR2 FQGNSA. The CDR3 is 17 amino acids. The CDR3 sequence: CASSLVRAGGPDETQYF. CDR3 DNA sequence: TGTGCCAGCAGCTTAGTCCGAGCGGGAGGGCCTGACGAGACCCAGTACTTC.

V is TRBV5-1 and J is TRBJ1-1, with D uncertain. CDR1 is SGHRS, CDR2 YFSETQ, per germline. This CDR3 is 14 amino acids long. V lost 4 bases to trimming and J lost 0 bases, with 10 bases between them. In DNA, the CDR3 is TGCGCCAGCAGCCAACGGACGGTGAACACTGAAGCTTTCTTT. It yields the protein CASSQRTVNTEAFF. The full variable domain, with the rest looked up from reference TRBV5-1 and TRBJ1-1, is KAGVTQTPRYLIKTRGQQVTLSCSPISGHRSVSWYQQTPGQGLQFLFEYFSETQRNKGNFPGRFSGRQFSNSRSEMNVSTLELGDSALYLCASSQRTVNTEAFFGQGTRLTVV.

This chain uses TRBV7-8 with TRBJ2-2, with D perhaps TRBD2 (6 bases). The V gene's germline CDR1 is SGHVS and CDR2 FQNEAQ. Trimming removed 4 bases from V and 8 bases from J, with 17 bases in between. The CDR3 is 15 residues long. CDR3: CASSWPGGVGGELFF. CDR3 sequence (DNA): TGTGCCAGCAGCTGGCCCGGCGGGGTGGGTGGGGAGCTGTTTTTT.

The DNA of the CDR3 is TGCGCCAGCAGACCCCAGGACACGAACACTGAAGCTTTCTTT. It specifies CASRPQDTNTEAFF. The rearrangement uses TRBV5-1 and TRBJ1-1, with D possibly being TRBD1 (5 bases). V lost 5 bases to trimming and J lost 1 base, with 12 bases between them. In germline, CDR1 is SGHRS, CDR2 YFSETQ. The CDR3 has 14 amino acids.

This clonotype was counted between two and nine times. The V and J genes are TRBV5-6 and TRBJ2-5; maybe TRBD1 (5 bases). With 2 bases removed from V and 2 bases from J, the gap between germline ends came to 7 bases. The CDR3 consists of 13 residues. Germline CDR1 and CDR2: SGHDT and YYEEEE. CDR3 region: CASSFRTQETQYF. The DNA of the CDR3 is TGTGCCAGCAGCTTTAGGACACAAGAGACCCAGTACTTC.

The J gene is TRBJ2-7, the V gene TRBV14; 7 nucleotides agree with TRBD1. The V gene's germline CDR1 is SGHDN and CDR2 FVKESK. With V trimmed by 7 bases and J by 0 bases, 9 bases remained unmatched. The CDR3 has 15 residues. The CDR3 DNA reads TGTGCCAGCAATTCGAACAGGGGACCCTCCTACGAGCAGTACTTC. This gives the protein CASNSNRGPSYEQYF.

The CDR3 loop is CASSYEGARPAFF. DNA of the CDR3: TGTGCCAGCAGTTACGAGGGGGCTCGGCCAGCTTTCTTT. The V call is TRBV12-3 or TRBV12-4, the J call TRBJ1-1; TRBD1 matches at 7 bases. CDR3 length: 13 amino acids. V lost 4 bases to trimming and J lost 10 bases; unmatched junction nucleotides: 9.